This T cell receptor beta chain was sequenced in a study of blood T cells in healthy people across ages. Study-level background: The capture of about one barcoded beta molecule per two T cells was achieved by template switching.

This clonotype was counted a few times. The study drew donors from healthy Caucasian individuals in Russia aged roughly 6 to 100. The authors ran a second PCR of about 6 to 11 cycles using a sample-barcoded 5' primer and a J-beta primer mix. TCRdb reanalysed the 5' RACE reads using MiXCR and keeps one entry per CDR3 protein. The table lists some 1.7 million distinct CDR3 sequences, under 30% of them singletons. The V end was cut by 4 bases, the J end by 3 bases, with 13 bases between. The CDR3 has 14 amino acids. Germline lookup yields CDR1 SGHDT and CDR2 YYEEEE. Sequencing was performed on blood. The chain couples TRBV5-6 to TRBJ2-5; D not resolved. This sequence originates from a woman aged 30 to 39 in good health. In nucleotides, the CDR3 is TGTGCCAGCAGCCTACTATACAGAGAAGAGACCCAGTACTTC. Translating gives CASSLLYREETQYF.